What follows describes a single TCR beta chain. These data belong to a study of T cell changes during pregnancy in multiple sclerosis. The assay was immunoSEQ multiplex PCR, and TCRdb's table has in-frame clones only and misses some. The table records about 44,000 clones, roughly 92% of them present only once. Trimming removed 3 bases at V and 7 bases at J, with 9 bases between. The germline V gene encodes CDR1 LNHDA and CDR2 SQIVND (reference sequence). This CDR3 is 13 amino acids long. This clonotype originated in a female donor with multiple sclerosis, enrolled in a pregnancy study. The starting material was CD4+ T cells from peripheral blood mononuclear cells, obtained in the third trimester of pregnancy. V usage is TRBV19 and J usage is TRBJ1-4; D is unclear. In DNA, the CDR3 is TGTGCCAGTAGTATTAATAGGAGTGAAAAACTGTTTTTT. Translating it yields CASSINRSEKLFF.